This is a list of T cell receptor beta chains from one sample in a study of response to subunit inactivated influenza vaccine. TCRdb reprocessed the RT-PCR reads with MiXCR, giving one entry per CDR3 protein. The sample yields 550,000 to 800,000 distinct CDR3 sequences, roughly 14% seen once. The sequencing used PBMCs from blood, collected about 13 days after vaccination. Receptor source: a man in his fifties who received an inactivated influenza vaccine. CDR3s include the opening cysteine and the closing phenylalanine or tryptophan. Fields, in order: clone size, J gene, V gene, D gene, CDR3 protein, CDR3 DNA. D genes are given only for firm matches. Rows may omit the clone size; those that give it use once, few, many or a size class.

few TRBJ2-7 TRBV12-3/TRBV12-4 TRBD1 CASGQGPYEQYF TGTGCCTCCGGACAGGGGCCCTACGAGCAGTACTTC
. TRBJ2-1 TRBV2 . CASRNIRGRRNEQFF TGTGCCAGCAGGAACATAAGGGGCCGGAGGAATGAGCAGTTCTTC
few TRBJ2-6 TRBV7-9 . CASSLSQSGANVLTF TGTGCCAGCAGCTTAAGCCAGTCTGGGGCCAACGTCCTGACTTTC
once TRBJ2-7 TRBV3-1 . CASSPLGGYGQYF TGTGCCAGCAGCCCGCTGGGCGGATACGGGCAGTACTTC
few TRBJ2-7 TRBV18 . CASGPNEGQWYF TGTGCCAGTGGACCCAACGAGGGGCAGTGGTACTTC
. TRBJ1-5 TRBV29-1 TRBD1 CSVAGQDNQPQHF TGCAGCGTTGCGGGACAGGACAATCAGCCCCAGCATTTT
few TRBJ2-2 TRBV9 TRBD2 CASSVQAGTGELFF TGTGCCAGCAGCGTACAAGCGGGGACCGGGGAGCTGTTTTTT
few TRBJ2-7 TRBV6-2/TRBV6-3 TRBD1 CASSSRGRGSDEQYF TGTGCCAGCAGCTCGAGGGGGCGCGGGTCAGACGAGCAGTACTTC
few TRBJ1-3 TRBV11-2 TRBD1 CASSLEALDRAPRNTIYF TGTGCCAGCAGCTTAGAGGCCCTCGACAGGGCCCCTAGAAACACCATATATTTT
. TRBJ2-3 TRBV29-1 . CSVDKQSTDTQYF TGCAGCGTTGATAAACAGAGCACAGATACGCAGTATTTT
few TRBJ2-7 TRBV6-1 TRBD1 CASSIRDRYYEQYF TGTGCCAGCAGTATCCGGGACAGGTATTACGAGCAGTACTTC
. TRBJ2-5 TRBV7-6 . CASSSGTAGGGETQYF TGTGCCAGCAGCTCCGGGACAGCCGGCGGGGGGGAGACCCAGTACTTC
. TRBJ2-7 TRBV9 . CASSALAGRGYEQYF TGTGCCAGCAGCGCCCTGGCGGGAAGGGGGTACGAGCAGTACTTC
few TRBJ2-7 TRBV7-6 TRBD2 CASSPPGDYREQYF TGTGCCAGCAGCCCCCCGGGGGACTATCGGGAGCAGTACTTC
. TRBJ1-5 TRBV5-8 TRBD1 CASSAAGTGNYGQPQHF TGTGCCAGCAGCGCCGCCGGGACAGGGAACTACGGACAGCCCCAGCATTTT
few TRBJ2-3 TRBV29-1 . CSARDPVPDTQYF TGCAGCGCCCGGGACCCGGTTCCAGATACGCAGTATTTT
many TRBJ1-5 TRBV20-1 . CSARVGVQPQHF TGCAGTGCTAGAGTTGGGGTTCAGCCCCAGCATTTT
few TRBJ1-4 TRBV4-3 . CASSQDRPGSSNEKLFF TGCGCCAGCAGCCAAGATCGTCCCGGCTCATCCAATGAAAAACTGTTTTTT
few TRBJ1-2 TRBV7-2 . CASSVLLQGYYGYTF TGTGCCAGCAGCGTTCTTCTACAGGGATACTATGGCTACACCTTC
. TRBJ2-1 TRBV12-3/TRBV12-4 . CASSLASWNEQFF TGTGCCAGCAGTTTAGCCTCGTGGAATGAGCAGTTCTTC
many TRBJ2-4 TRBV6-2/TRBV6-3 . CASSYRSGPQNIQYF TGTGCCAGCAGTTACCGCAGCGGCCCCCAAAACATTCAGTACTTC
. TRBJ2-5 TRBV20-1 TRBD1 CSVRGQGAHRETQYF TGCAGTGTAAGGGGACAGGGGGCGCACCGGGAGACCCAGTACTTC
. TRBJ2-1 TRBV19 TRBD1 CASSYFRGLDNEQFF TGTGCCAGTAGTTATTTCAGGGGGCTCGACAATGAGCAGTTCTTC
few TRBJ2-7 TRBV29-1 TRBD2 CSVEVAGIQYYEQYF TGCAGCGTTGAGGTAGCGGGTATTCAATACTACGAGCAGTACTTC
few TRBJ1-1 TRBV4-3 . CASSQDLVVGLSFTEAFF TGCGCCAGCAGCCAAGATTTAGTGGTGGGGTTATCCTTCACTGAAGCTTTCTTT
few TRBJ2-1 TRBV15 . CATSRGRTQAHNEQFF TGTGCCACCAGCAGAGGTCGGACACAAGCCCACAATGAGCAGTTCTTC
. TRBJ2-7 TRBV11-2 . CASSLDSNYEQYF TGTGCCAGCAGCTTAGATTCCAACTACGAGCAGTACTTC
many TRBJ1-5 TRBV7-8 TRBD1 CASSLGGTVSNQPQHF TGTGCCAGCAGCTTGGGGGGGACAGTTAGCAATCAGCCCCAGCATTTT
. TRBJ2-3 TRBV18 . CASSPGERTQYF TGTGCCAGCTCACCGGGGGAGAGGACGCAGTATTTT
. TRBJ1-6 TRBV12-3/TRBV12-4 TRBD1 CASSKDRGNSPLHF TGTGCCAGCAGCAAGGACAGGGGCAATTCACCCCTCCACTTT
few TRBJ1-2 TRBV6-5 TRBD1 CASSYSGTGPTGGYTF TGTGCCAGCAGTTACTCGGGGACAGGGCCGACGGGTGGCTACACCTTC
. TRBJ2-3 TRBV7-6 . CASRLLVAPDTQYF TGTGCCAGCCGTCTCCTAGTAGCCCCAGATACGCAGTATTTT
few TRBJ2-7 TRBV7-2 . CASSSPGLSYEQYF TGTGCCAGCAGCTCCCCGGGCCTCTCCTACGAGCAGTACTTC
. TRBJ2-3 TRBV4-2 . CASSQEGGTSDTQYF TGTGCCAGCAGCCAAGAGGGGGGAACTTCAGATACGCAGTATTTT
few TRBJ1-1 TRBV5-1 . CASSLETGWSFTEAFF TGCGCCAGCAGCTTGGAAACAGGGTGGTCTTTCACTGAAGCTTTCTTT
once TRBJ2-5 TRBV20-1 . CSARDSTTFQETQYF TGCAGTGCTAGAGATAGTACAACTTTTCAAGAGACCCAGTACTTC
many TRBJ2-3 TRBV4-1 TRBD2 CASSQDLIAGGISTDTQYF TGCGCCAGCAGCCAAGATTTAATAGCGGGGGGGATAAGCACAGATACGCAGTATTTT
. TRBJ2-2 TRBV18 . CASSPVAAAGGELFF TGTGCCAGCTCACCAGTCGCGGCGGCGGGCGGGGAGCTGTTTTTT
. TRBJ2-4 TRBV25-1 TRBD1 CASSEYMGQKNIQYF TGTGCCAGCAGTGAATATATGGGACAGAAAAACATTCAGTACTTC
few TRBJ2-2 TRBV12-3/TRBV12-4 TRBD2 CASSRTRKSGSSSTGELFF TGTGCCAGCAGCCGCACCAGGAAGAGCGGGAGTAGCTCAACCGGGGAGCTGTTTTTT
. TRBJ2-4 TRBV18 . CASSPGTARGKNIQYF TGTGCCAGCTCCCCGGGGACGGCGCGGGGCAAAAACATTCAGTACTTC